This T cell receptor beta chain was captured by sequencing in a study of Ad26.COV2.S vaccination and SARS-CoV-2 variants. Overall study results and limits: An underestimation of total T cell responses may have resulted from the TCR breadth and depth analyses.

CDR3 length equals 14 residues. The V gene's germline CDR1 is SSHAT and CDR2 FNYEAQ (reference sequence). Method: immunoSEQ multiplex PCR; TCRdb's copy keeps in-frame clones and lacks some. The sample lists roughly 420,000 clones, 89% occurring once. The treatment was: around 19 received Ad26.COV2.S at low or high dose, single or two shots; roughly five received placebo; per-sample allocation not given. Following the first vaccine or placebo injection, samples were taken on day 63. Adults aged 18-55 years in Boston included the donor. Comment on this clone: Its cognate antigen is unknown. Germline and junction disagree at one end, which may indicate a read error.

The chain employs TRBV7-7 and TRBJ2-3; the D gene is possibly TRBD1 (6 bases). The sequence came from a person between 18 and 60 years old who received the Ad26.COV2.S COVID-19 vaccine or a placebo. Sequencing was performed on peripheral blood, taken in a trial of Ad26.COV2.S vaccine versus placebo. This CDR3 is CASSPTGITDTQYF. CDR3 nucleotides: TGTGCTAGCAGCCCCACAGGGATCACAGATACGCAGTATTTT.